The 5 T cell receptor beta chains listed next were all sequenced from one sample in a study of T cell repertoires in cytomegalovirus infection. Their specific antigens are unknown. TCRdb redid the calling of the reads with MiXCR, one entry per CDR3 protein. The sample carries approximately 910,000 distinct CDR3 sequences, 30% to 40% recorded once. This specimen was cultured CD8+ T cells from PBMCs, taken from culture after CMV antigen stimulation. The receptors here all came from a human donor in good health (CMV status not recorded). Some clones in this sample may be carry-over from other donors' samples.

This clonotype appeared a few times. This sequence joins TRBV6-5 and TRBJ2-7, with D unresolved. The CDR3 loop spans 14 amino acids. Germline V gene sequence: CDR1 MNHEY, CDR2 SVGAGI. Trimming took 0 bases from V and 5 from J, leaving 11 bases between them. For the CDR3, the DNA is TGTGCCAGCAGTTACTCGAGCACTCCACACGAGCAGTACTTC. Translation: CASSYSSTPHEQYF.

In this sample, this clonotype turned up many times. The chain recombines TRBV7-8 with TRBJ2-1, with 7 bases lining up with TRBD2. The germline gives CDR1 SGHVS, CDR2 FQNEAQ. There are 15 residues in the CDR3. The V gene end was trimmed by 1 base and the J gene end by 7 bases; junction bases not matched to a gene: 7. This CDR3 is CASSLDSRGVNEQFF. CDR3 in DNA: TGTGCCAGCAGCTTAGACTCCCGGGGGGTAAATGAGCAGTTCTTC. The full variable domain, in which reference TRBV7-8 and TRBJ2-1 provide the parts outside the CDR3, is GAGVSQSPRYKVAKRGQDVALRCDPISGHVSLFWYQQALGQGPEFLTYFQNEAQLDKSGLPSDRFFAERPEGSVSTLKIQRTQQEDSAVYLCASSLDSRGVNEQFFGPGTRLTVL.

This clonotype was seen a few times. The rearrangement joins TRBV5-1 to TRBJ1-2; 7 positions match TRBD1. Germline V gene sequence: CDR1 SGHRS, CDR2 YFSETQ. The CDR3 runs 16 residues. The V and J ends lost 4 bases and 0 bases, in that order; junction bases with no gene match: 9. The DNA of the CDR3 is TGCGCCAGCAGCAACGAAGGACAGGCTTCTAACTATGGCTACACCTTC. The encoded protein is CASSNEGQASNYGYTF.

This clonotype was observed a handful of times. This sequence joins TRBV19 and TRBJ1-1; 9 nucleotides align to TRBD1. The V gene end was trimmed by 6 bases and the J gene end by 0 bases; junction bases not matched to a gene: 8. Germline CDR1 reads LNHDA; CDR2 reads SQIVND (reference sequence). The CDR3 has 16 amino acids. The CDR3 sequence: CASRDRGWDMNTEAFF. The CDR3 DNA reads TGTGCCAGTAGGGACAGGGGATGGGACATGAACACTGAAGCTTTCTTT.

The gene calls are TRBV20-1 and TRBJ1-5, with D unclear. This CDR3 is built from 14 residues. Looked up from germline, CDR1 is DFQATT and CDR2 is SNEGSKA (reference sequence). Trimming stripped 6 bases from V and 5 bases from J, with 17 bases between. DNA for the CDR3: TGCAGTGCCAGCACCGGCCCCCAAGATCAGCCCCAGCATTTT. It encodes CSASTGPQDQPQHF.